The T cell receptor (beta chain) under discussion was sequenced for a study of cytomegalovirus exposure and HLA in healthy donors. Both 60 Vbeta primers and 13 Jbeta primers went into the PCR. Produced via immunoSEQ multiplex PCR; TCRdb's table is partial and in-frame only. The sample shows 110,000 or so clones, around four fifths of them seen only once. Remarks on this clone: As yet, its antigen is unknown.

Overall study results and limits: For most TCR beta V segments, an earlier analysis put the productive rate at about 87% or about 30% of the time.

The TCR was taken from a woman aged 40 to 50 in good health and CMV-seropositive. What was sequenced was PBMCs.

CDR3 DNA: TGTGCCAGCAGTGAGTCGGACAGGTTCGGCGAGCAGTACTTC. It codes for CASSESDRFGEQYF. The genes are TRBV2 and TRBJ2-7, with TRBD1 matching over 7 bases. The germline CDR1 and CDR2 sequences are SNHLY and FYNNEI. The CDR3 spans 14 residues. Losses at the gene ends were 3 bases for V and 6 bases for J; bases not matched to a gene: 8.